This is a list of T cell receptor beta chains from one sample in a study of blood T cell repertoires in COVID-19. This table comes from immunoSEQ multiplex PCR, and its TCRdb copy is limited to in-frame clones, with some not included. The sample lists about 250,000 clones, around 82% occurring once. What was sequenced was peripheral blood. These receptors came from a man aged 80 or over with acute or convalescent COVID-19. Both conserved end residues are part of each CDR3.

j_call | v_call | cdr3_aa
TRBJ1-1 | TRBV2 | CATTQGRGTEAFF
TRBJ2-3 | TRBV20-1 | CSALADTQYF
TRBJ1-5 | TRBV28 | CASSLMGPKSQPQHF
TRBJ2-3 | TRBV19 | CASSSPRASTDTQYF
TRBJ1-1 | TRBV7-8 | CASSLGGTGVETEAFF
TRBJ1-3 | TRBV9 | CASSVGVNSGNTIYF
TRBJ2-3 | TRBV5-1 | CASSLIAGGRTDTQYF
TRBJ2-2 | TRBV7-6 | CASSLRGHPDTGELFF
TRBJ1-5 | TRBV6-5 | CASSRTGGRNQPQHF
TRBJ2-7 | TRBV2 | CASSVRWQGNEQYF
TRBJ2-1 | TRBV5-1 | CASSFQIGNEQFF
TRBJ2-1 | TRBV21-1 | CASSKEACSFDEQFF
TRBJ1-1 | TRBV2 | CASSEPGTGTEEAFF
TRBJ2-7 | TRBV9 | CASSVETSGYEQYF
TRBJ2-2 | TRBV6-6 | CASSRSGGRGGELFF
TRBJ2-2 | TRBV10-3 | CAISISGTGNTGELFF
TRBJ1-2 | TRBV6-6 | CASKYGTDLWGYTF
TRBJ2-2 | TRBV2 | CASSRDLAGGSTGELFF
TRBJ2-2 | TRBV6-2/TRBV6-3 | CASSFMGAGTGELFF
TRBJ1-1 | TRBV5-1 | CASTKTGGGSFAEAFF
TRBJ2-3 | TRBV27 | CASSPGTLRTDTQYF
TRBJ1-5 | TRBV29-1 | CSVGTGNSNQPQHF
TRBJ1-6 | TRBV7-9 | CASSLYSGSSYNSPLHF
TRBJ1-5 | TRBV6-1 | CASSEGATYQPQHF
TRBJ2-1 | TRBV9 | CASSVDGGTYNEQFF
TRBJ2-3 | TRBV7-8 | CASSLVGGLDTQYF
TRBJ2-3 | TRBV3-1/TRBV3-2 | CASSLTSGTDTQYF
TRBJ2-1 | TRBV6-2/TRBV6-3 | CASSVGRRPYNEQFF
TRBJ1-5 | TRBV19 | CASSSRQGHQPQHF
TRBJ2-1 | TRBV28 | CASRGLAAASYNEQFF
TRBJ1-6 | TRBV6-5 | CASSVGGKGSPLHF
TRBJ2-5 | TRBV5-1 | CASIAGGPGETQYF
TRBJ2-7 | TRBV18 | CASSQGTGREQYF
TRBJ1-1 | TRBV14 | CASSPGQLNTEAFF
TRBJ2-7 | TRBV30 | CAWSVRADYEQYF
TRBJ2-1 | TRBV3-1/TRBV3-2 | CASSQVNRSAQRAYNEQFF
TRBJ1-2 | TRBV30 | CAWRKTGTENYGYTF
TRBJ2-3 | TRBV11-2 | CASSLVQGPPDTQYF
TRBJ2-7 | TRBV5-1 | CASSLSISKLYEQYF
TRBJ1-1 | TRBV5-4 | CASSFKGAVNTEAFF
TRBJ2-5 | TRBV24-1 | CATEDSIKQETQYF
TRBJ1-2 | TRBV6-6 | CASSYPPGGASGYTF
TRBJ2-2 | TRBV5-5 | CASSPRTGLSTGELFF
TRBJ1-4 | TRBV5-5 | CASSGTSEKLFF
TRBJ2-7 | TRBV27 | CASSRQGSEYEQYF
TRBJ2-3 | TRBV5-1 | CASSTTGDRTDTQYF
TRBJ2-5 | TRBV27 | CASSPSGTGSPETQYF
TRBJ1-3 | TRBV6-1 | CASSVRDRGFGNTIYF
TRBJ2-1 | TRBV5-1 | CASSAWERFEQFF
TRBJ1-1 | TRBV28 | CASSNGDRGGNTEAFF
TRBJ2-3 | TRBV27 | CASSLAGGPYDTQYF
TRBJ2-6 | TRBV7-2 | CASSLVAGVVSGANVLTF
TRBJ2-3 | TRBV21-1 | CASSKNSGGGFTDTQYF